The next 16 T cell receptor beta chains were all read from a single sample in a study of blood T cell repertoires in COVID-19. Profiled with immunoSEQ multiplex PCR; TCRdb holds only in-frame clones, not every one. In the table there are roughly 210,000 clones, 84% of which are singletons. Source material: peripheral blood. These receptors were taken from a woman at least 80 years old with COVID-19, enrolled during active disease.

The chain is built from TRBV5-1 and TRBJ2-2, with D unclear. Trimming pared 7 bases from V and 0 bases from J, leaving 13 bases between. Germline V gives CDR1 SGHRS, CDR2 YFSETQ. The CDR3 has 15 residues. This CDR3 is CASQNDAANTGELFF. The CDR3 DNA reads TGCGCCAGCCAGAACGACGCGGCGAACACCGGGGAGCTGTTTTTT.

This sequence joins TRBV28 and TRBJ2-2, with D hard to call. In germline, CDR1 is MDHEN, CDR2 SYDVKM. This CDR3 is 15 amino acids long. Trimming removed 6 bases from V and 0 bases from J, with 11 bases in between. The CDR3 sequence: CASSLTTPNTGELFF. For the CDR3, the DNA is TGTGCCAGCAGCCTCACAACACCGAACACCGGGGAGCTGTTTTTT.

This clone has a single count. The chain links TRBV30 to TRBJ1-4; TRBD1 might be the D (5 bases). Germline assignment: CDR1 GTSNPN and CDR2 SVGIG (reference sequence). Trimming shortened V by 3 bases and J by 8 bases, and 10 bases separated the two germline ends. This CDR3 has 12 residues. CDR3 amino acids: CAWRGEGEKLFF. The CDR3 DNA follows: TGTGCCTGGAGGGGGGAGGGGGAAAAACTGTTTTTT.

The genes are TRBV11-2 and TRBJ2-2; D possibly corresponds to TRBD2 (6 bases). Trimming took off 0 bases at V and 1 base at J, with 21 bases between the two ends. CDR3 size: 20 residues. Germline values: CDR1 SGHAT, CDR2 FQNNGV. This CDR3 reads CASSLDFRQGGSENTGELFF. The CDR3 DNA reads TGTGCCAGCAGCTTAGACTTCAGGCAGGGAGGTAGTGAGAACACCGGGGAGCTGTTTTTT.

The chain is built from TRBV19 and TRBJ1-3; tentatively, D is TRBD1 (6 bases). Germline assignment: CDR1 LNHDA and CDR2 SQIVND (reference sequence). With 2 bases removed from V and 1 base from J, the gap between germline ends came to 12 bases. CDR3 length: 16 residues. The CDR3 loop is CASSIPGHASGNTIYF. The CDR3 region has the DNA TGTGCCAGTAGTATACCGGGACACGCATCTGGAAACACCATATATTTT.

This chain's CDR3 is CASSLRGQRNTEAFF. The CDR3 DNA sequence: TGTGCCAGCAGCTTAAGGGGTCAGCGAAACACTGAAGCTTTCTTT. The chain has TRBV11-2 and TRBJ1-1; possible D gene TRBD1, 5 bases. Germline V gene sequence: CDR1 SGHAT, CDR2 FQNNGV. Trimming took 2 bases from V and 2 from J, leaving 12 bases between them. The CDR3 consists of 15 residues.

This chain links TRBV6-4 with TRBJ2-5, with 10 bases matching TRBD2. The V segment lost 0 bases and the J segment 3 bases; nucleotides outside the gene matches: 4. The CDR3 has 16 residues. In germline, CDR1 is MRHNA, CDR2 SNTAGT. CDR3 loop: CASSDSYTSGKETQYF. Here the CDR3 DNA reads TGTGCCAGCAGTGACTCGTATACTAGCGGGAAAGAGACCCAGTACTTC.

The rearrangement links TRBV5-6 to TRBJ2-1; 9 bases map to TRBD2. CDR1 and CDR2 from the germline V gene are SGHDT and YYEEEE. This CDR3 contains 17 residues. V trimming: 5 bases; J trimming: 4 bases; junction bases outside the gene matches: 13. The CDR3 region has the DNA TGTGCCAGCAGACATACTAGGGCGGGGGGGCCGTACAATGAGCAGTTCTTC. Translation gives CASRHTRAGGPYNEQFF. Together with reference TRBV5-6 and TRBJ2-1, the CDR3 gives the full variable domain: DAGVTQSPTHLIKTRGQQVTLRCSPKSGHDTVSWYQQALGQGPQFIFQYYEEEERQRGNFPDRFSGHQFPNYSSELNVNALLLGDSALYLCASRHTRAGGPYNEQFFGPGTRLTVL.

The chain joins TRBV15 to TRBJ2-1, with 11 bases that match TRBD1. This CDR3 comprises 15 residues. Per germline, CDR1 LNHNV and CDR2 YYDKDF (reference sequence). Trimming removed 1 base from V and 7 bases from J; junction bases left unmatched: 3. The CDR3 DNA reads TGTGCCACCAGCAGAGGGGACAGGGGGAGAAATGAGCAGTTCTTC. It specifies CATSRGDRGRNEQFF.

The rearrangement uses TRBV19 and TRBJ2-7; 15 bases line up with TRBD2. The ends lost 5 bases at V and 0 bases at J; junction bases unmatched: 8. Germline V CDR1 and CDR2: LNHDA, SQIVND (reference sequence). The CDR3 contains 18 residues. CDR3 protein: CASSLGLAGGLSSYEQYV. The CDR3 bases are TGTGCCAGTAGTTTGGGACTAGCGGGGGGACTAAGCTCCTACGAGCAGTACGTC.

This clone was seen a single time. The gene calls are TRBV28 and TRBJ1-1; TRBD1 matches at 7 bases. Germline V gives CDR1 MDHEN, CDR2 SYDVKM. The CDR3 length is 13 residues. J gave up 1 base and V 7 bases, and 3 bases lay outside the gene matches. CDR3 protein: CASKGTANTEAFF. For the CDR3, the DNA is TGTGCCAGCAAAGGGACAGCGAACACTGAAGCTTTCTTT.

The chain is built from TRBV27 and TRBJ1-2; possibly TRBD1 for D (5 bases). The CDR3 totals 12 residues. Germline V gene sequence: CDR1 MNHEY, CDR2 SMNVEV (reference sequence). Trimming stripped 10 bases from V and 4 bases from J, with 13 bases between. Here the CDR3 reads CATGTGGYGYTF. The CDR3 DNA reads TGTGCCACCGGGACGGGGGGCTATGGCTACACCTTC.

The V call is TRBV9, the J call TRBJ2-5; D might be TRBD2 (6 bases). Germline lookup yields CDR1 SGDLS and CDR2 YYNGEE. The CDR3 consists of 16 residues. V lost 3 bases to trimming and J lost 2 bases, with 17 bases between them. CDR3 nucleotides: TGTGCCAGCAGCGGTGGGGCCGGCGGGGTGCAAGAGACCCAGTACTTC. This translates into CASSGGAGGVQETQYF.

This clone appeared a few times. The V call is TRBV10-3, the J call TRBJ1-3; D gene ambiguous. CDR3 length equals 13 residues. Trimming shortened V by 2 bases and J by 4 bases, and 6 bases separated the two germline ends. Germline CDR1 reads ENHRY; CDR2 reads SYGVKD. CDR3 region: CAISETTGNTIYF. CDR3 DNA sequence: TGTGCCATCAGTGAGACGACAGGAAACACCATATATTTT.

This chain connects TRBV4-1 to TRBJ1-1; 7 bases line up with TRBD1. In germline, CDR1 is MGHRA, CDR2 YSYEKL. Losses at the gene ends were 3 bases for V and 11 bases for J; bases not matched to a gene: 15. This CDR3 is 15 amino acids long. DNA for the CDR3: TGCGCCAGCAGCCACTCCAGACAGGGCGGCCTCACGGCTTTCTTT. This translates into CASSHSRQGGLTAFF.

This clone turned up a few times. V is TRBV2 and J is TRBJ2-7; possible D gene TRBD1, 5 bases. Deletions cut 6 bases from V and 1 base from J, with 10 bases between. The CDR3 sequence is 13 residues long. The germline CDR1 and CDR2 sequences are SNHLY and FYNNEI. The CDR3 here is CASSRVWSYEQYF. CDR3 DNA: TGTGCCAGCAGCAGGGTTTGGTCCTACGAGCAGTACTTC.